One sample yielded the 5 T cell receptor beta chains listed below, sequenced in a study of monozygotic twins with inflammatory bowel disease. TCRdb re-called the 5' RACE reads; every CDR3 protein appears as one record, without DNA. This sample's clone table lists approximately 160,000 distinct CDR3 sequences. Sequencing input: blood. The receptors were sampled from a human donor with ulcerative colitis or Crohn's disease, or a healthy co-twin of an affected twin (not recorded which).

The gene calls are TRBV7-3 and TRBJ1-1; as DNA is missing, the TRBD1 call by TCRdb cannot be tested. Germline lookup yields CDR1 SGHTA and CDR2 FQGTGA. The CDR3 extends over 18 amino acids. The CDR3 loop reads CASSPHNSRDPMNTEAFF. Full variable domain (missing parts from reference TRBV7-3 and TRBJ1-1): GAGVSQTPSNKVTEKGKYVELRCDPISGHTALYWYRQSLGQGPEFLIYFQGTGAADDSGLPNDRFFAVRPEGSVSTLKIQRTERGDSAVYLCASSPHNSRDPMNTEAFFGQGTRLTVV.

The V gene is TRBV20-1, the J gene TRBJ1-1. There are 13 residues in the CDR3. CDR1 is DFQATT, CDR2 SNEGSKA, per germline (reference sequence). The CDR3 region is CSANWGMNTEAFF.

This chain connects TRBV6-4 to TRBJ1-6. The CDR3 totals 13 residues. CDR1 and CDR2 (germline): MRHNA, SNTAGT. The CDR3 region is CASRTGYNSPLHF.

The V gene is TRBV29-1, the J gene TRBJ1-2. Per germline, CDR1 SQVTM and CDR2 ANQGSEA. This CDR3 is 12 amino acids long. CDR3 loop: CSVEGEVYGYTF.

The V gene is TRBV5-1, the J gene TRBJ2-2. CDR1 and CDR2 from the germline V gene are SGHRS and YFSETQ. The CDR3 sequence is 12 residues long. The CDR3 loop reads CASSRVTGELFF.